The 24 T cell receptor beta chains given below trace back to one sample, sequenced in a study of T-cell reconstitution after alpha-beta-depleted transplantation in children. For TCRbeta, the library was prepared with unique molecular identifiers. Using its own MiXCR run on the PCR reads, TCRdb lists one record per CDR3 protein. The sample includes hundreds of thousands of distinct CDR3 sequences, approximately 10% seen only once; the top ten take 20% to 25%. This specimen was peripheral blood, taken 180 days after TCRalphabeta/CD19-depleted stem cell transplant. The source of these receptors is a male patient aged 2-15 years who had a stem cell transplant for chronic granulomatous disease, so the T cells may come from the graft donor.

This clonotype has at least ten counts. The chain employs TRBV29-1 and TRBJ2-3; D could derive from TRBD1 or TRBD2 (5 bases each). The CDR3 has 14 residues. CDR1 and CDR2 from the germline V gene are SQVTM and ANQGSEA. The ends were cut back, 4 bases at V and 3 bases at J, with 14 bases in the middle. DNA for the CDR3: TGCAGCGTTGCCCCAGAGGGGAGAACAGATACGCAGTATTTT. This codes for CSVAPEGRTDTQYF.

This clonotype has a count of ten or more. The chain employs TRBV6-4 and TRBJ1-5; a possible D gene is TRBD1 (6 bases). This CDR3 has 17 residues. Germline CDR1 MRHNA, CDR2 SNTAGT. V lost 4 bases, J lost 0 bases, and 16 bases lay in between. The DNA of the CDR3 is TGTGCCAGCAGTGCCGCGGACAGCTTCAATAGCAATCAGCCCCAGCATTTT. Translation: CASSAADSFNSNQPQHF.

This clonotype was observed at least ten times. The chain is built from TRBV7-2 and TRBJ1-5, with no clear D. Germline-derived CDR1 and CDR2 are SGHTA and FQGNSA. V was pared by 3 bases and J by 4 bases, with 4 bases between. The CDR3 totals 12 residues. The CDR3 sequence is CASSLPNQPQHF. As DNA, the CDR3 is TGTGCCAGCAGCTTGCCGAATCAGCCCCAGCATTTT.

This clonotype was recorded at least ten times. This chain uses TRBV7-9 with TRBJ2-2; unclear D gene. V was clipped by 1 base and J by 5 bases, with 5 bases between them. This CDR3 comprises 13 residues. Germline V gene lookup returns CDR1 SEHNR and CDR2 FQNEAQ (reference sequence). The CDR3 DNA is TGTGCCAGCAGCTTAGTGGAGACCGGGGAGCTGTTTTTT. The encoded protein is CASSLVETGELFF. Filled out from reference TRBV7-9 and TRBJ2-2, the complete variable domain reads DTGVSQNPRHKITKRGQNVTFRCDPISEHNRLYWYRQTLGQGPEFLTYFQNEAQLEKSRLLSDRFSAERPKGSFSTLEIQRTEQGDSAMYLCASSLVETGELFFGEGSRLTVL.

This clonotype showed up many times. V gene TRBV24-1 combines with J gene TRBJ2-1; D is tentatively TRBD1 or TRBD2 (6 bases each). The CDR3 length is 15 residues. Trimming cost V 1 base and J 8 bases, with 14 bases left between them. Per germline, CDR1 KGHDR and CDR2 SFDVKD. The CDR3 protein is CATSDLQGLKDEQFF. The CDR3 nucleotides are TGTGCCACCAGTGATTTACAGGGACTTAAGGATGAGCAGTTCTTC.

This clonotype was counted between two and nine times. The J gene is TRBJ1-1, the V gene TRBV30; D is unclear. The CDR3 consists of 14 residues. V lost 0 bases and J lost 5, with 13 bases in between. Germline V gene sequence: CDR1 GTSNPN, CDR2 SVGIG (reference sequence). The CDR3 DNA reads TGTGCCTGGAGTGTATCCGGCTTAAGGACTGAAGCTTTCTTT. This translates into CAWSVSGLRTEAFF.

This clonotype was found many times. The V and J genes are TRBV5-1 and TRBJ2-1; 7 nucleotides agree with TRBD1. The junction had 5 bases not matched to a gene; V was cut back by 4 bases and J by 4 bases. Germline V gene sequence: CDR1 SGHRS, CDR2 YFSETQ. CDR3 length: 14 residues. The CDR3 region has the DNA TGCGCCAGCAGCCCCGGACAGGAGTACAATGAGCAGTTCTTC. This encodes CASSPGQEYNEQFF.

At least ten counts were recorded for this clonotype. V and J are TRBV7-2 and TRBJ2-3; unclear D gene. The CDR3 runs to 10 residues. Germline V gives CDR1 SGHTA, CDR2 FQGNSA. Trimming removed 8 bases at V and 1 base at J, with 1 base between. CDR3: CASRTDTQYF. As DNA, the CDR3 is TGTGCCAGCCGCACAGATACGCAGTATTTT.

This clonotype was observed a few times. The rearrangement links TRBV6-5 to TRBJ2-5, with 8 bases that match TRBD2. The trim removed 6 bases at V and 5 bases at J, leaving 2 bases unmatched. The germline V gene has CDR1 MNHEY and CDR2 SVGAGI. The CDR3 has 12 amino acids. The CDR3 region has the DNA TGTGCCAGCAGAATAGCGGGGGAGACCCAGTACTTC. Amino acid sequence: CASRIAGETQYF.

At least ten counts were recorded for this clonotype. The chain employs TRBV5-1 and TRBJ2-3; unclear D gene. The CDR3 totals 12 residues. CDR1 and CDR2 from the germline V gene are SGHRS and YFSETQ. Trimming removed 6 bases at V and 2 bases at J, with 7 bases between. CDR3 in amino acids: CASTLATDTQYF. For the CDR3, the DNA is TGCGCCAGCACCTTAGCCACAGATACGCAGTATTTT.

This clonotype appeared many times. The CDR3 loop reads CASSERGPQDTQYF. The CDR3 DNA reads TGCGCCAGCAGTGAAAGGGGACCCCAAGATACGCAGTATTTT. This chain joins TRBV10-2 and TRBJ2-3; the D gene could be TRBD1 or TRBD2 (5 bases each). Trimming took 3 bases from V and 5 from J, leaving 12 bases between them. The CDR3 is 14 residues long. CDR1 WSHSY and CDR2 SAAADI come from the germline V gene.

This clonotype was seen repeatedly, ten times or more. The genes are TRBV7-3 and TRBJ2-7; TRBD2 agrees at 8 bases. The V and J ends lost 2 bases and 3 bases, in that order; junction bases with no gene match: 3. Germline loops: CDR1 SGHTA, CDR2 FQGTGA. The CDR3 spans 14 residues. In DNA, the CDR3 is TGTGCCAGCAGCTTAGGAGCGGGAGACTACGAGCAGTACTTC. Its translation is CASSLGAGDYEQYF.

This clonotype was seen repeatedly, ten times or more. The chain joins TRBV7-8 to TRBJ2-3; 9 positions agree with TRBD1. With 5 bases clipped from V and 2 bases from J, the junction kept 11 bases outside the gene matches. The CDR3 length is 17 residues. CDR1 and CDR2 from the germline V gene are SGHVS and FQNEAQ. Here the CDR3 reads CASSENRGQAHTDTQYF. The CDR3, as DNA: TGTGCCAGCAGCGAAAACAGGGGGCAGGCCCACACAGATACGCAGTATTTT.

This clonotype was found many times. The rearrangement joins TRBV20-1 to TRBJ2-1; TRBD2 matches at 7 bases. Losses at the gene ends were 5 bases for V and 7 bases for J; bases not matched to a gene: 11. The CDR3 has 14 amino acids. Germline lookup yields CDR1 DFQATT and CDR2 SNEGSKA (reference sequence). The CDR3 spells CSAPRAGLENEQFF. In DNA form, the CDR3 reads TGCAGTGCTCCCCGCGCCGGACTAGAGAATGAGCAGTTCTTC.

This clonotype came up many times. The genes are TRBV7-2 and TRBJ2-3; 12 bases line up with TRBD1. This CDR3 is 16 amino acids long. Per the germline V gene, CDR1 is SGHTA and CDR2 is FQGNSA. With 4 bases clipped from V and 4 bases from J, the junction kept 6 bases outside the gene matches. CDR3 coding DNA: TGTGCCAGCAGCTCGCCGGGACAGGGGGCCCCAGATACGCAGTATTTT. Residues: CASSSPGQGAPDTQYF.

This clonotype was observed many times. The rearrangement uses TRBV6-2 or TRBV6-3 and TRBJ2-5; D is unclear. The CDR3 sequence is 12 residues long. The V end was cut by 2 bases, the J end by 5 bases, with 6 bases between. Per the germline V gene, CDR1 is MNHEY and CDR2 is SVGEGT. Here the CDR3 reads CASSYRRETQYF. The CDR3 DNA follows: TGTGCCAGCAGTTACAGGCGGGAGACCCAGTACTTC.

This clonotype has a count of ten or more. The rearrangement links TRBV5-1 to TRBJ2-7, with 11 bases lining up with TRBD1. The trim removed 4 bases at V and 4 bases at J, leaving 16 bases unmatched. The germline V gene has CDR1 SGHRS and CDR2 YFSETQ. CDR3 size: 18 residues. The CDR3 spells CASSTRTGGSALAYEQYF. In nucleotides, the CDR3 is TGCGCCAGCAGCACCCGGACAGGGGGCTCCGCATTGGCTTACGAGCAGTACTTC.

This clonotype was observed many times. The V call is TRBV11-2, the J call TRBJ1-2, with TRBD1 as a possible D gene (5 bases). The V and J ends lost 3 bases and 0 bases respectively, with 17 bases between them. The CDR3 loop spans 17 amino acids. CDR1 SGHAT and CDR2 FQNNGV come from the germline V gene. The CDR3 is CASSFWPRRTTNYGYTF. In DNA form, the CDR3 reads TGTGCCAGCAGCTTTTGGCCCCGTAGGACAACTAACTATGGCTACACCTTC.

Ten or more counts support this clonotype. V usage is TRBV12-3 or TRBV12-4 and J usage is TRBJ1-6; tentatively, D is TRBD1 (5 bases). CDR3 length equals 16 residues. V dropped 4 bases and J dropped 9 bases, with 19 bases sitting between them. The CDR3 nucleotides are TGTGCCAGCAGTTCGGATAATACCTCGGGACCTTCACCCCTCCACTTT. Translation gives CASSSDNTSGPSPLHF.

This clonotype was counted at least ten times. V usage is TRBV4-2 and J usage is TRBJ2-1; 15 bases match TRBD2. The CDR3 length is 17 residues. J lost 4 bases, V lost 3 bases, and 4 bases had no gene match. Per germline, CDR1 LGHNA and CDR2 YNFKEQ. The CDR3 loop is CASSQGGLAGGYNEQFF. As DNA, the CDR3 is TGTGCCAGCAGCCAGGGCGGACTAGCGGGGGGGTACAATGAGCAGTTCTTC.

This clonotype was counted ten times or more. The chain uses TRBV2 and TRBJ2-3; 12 positions match TRBD2. The J segment lost 5 bases and the V segment lost 6 bases, leaving 3 bases of the junction unmatched. Germline lookup yields CDR1 SNHLY and CDR2 FYNNEI. This CDR3 contains 14 residues. For the CDR3, the DNA is TGTGCCAGCAGAAGGACTAGCGGGGAAGATACGCAGTATTTT. Translated: CASRRTSGEDTQYF.

This clonotype was seen repeatedly, ten times or more. This chain joins TRBV19 and TRBJ2-3; D is undetermined. In germline, CDR1 is LNHDA, CDR2 SQIVND (reference sequence). The CDR3 covers 14 residues. Trimming pared 2 bases from V and 3 bases from J, leaving 9 bases between. The CDR3 DNA sequence: TGTGCCAGTAGTATAAGGTTGGGGACAGATACGCAGTATTTT. Amino acid sequence: CASSIRLGTDTQYF.

This clonotype was detected many times. The gene calls are TRBV7-9 and TRBJ1-1; D remains unclear. The ends were cut back, 1 base at V and 5 bases at J, with 11 bases in the middle. This CDR3 is 14 amino acids long. CDR1 SEHNR and CDR2 FQNEAQ come from the germline V gene (reference sequence). CDR3 region: CASSLVGTPTEAFF. Here the CDR3 DNA reads TGTGCCAGCAGCTTAGTGGGCACTCCGACTGAAGCTTTCTTT.

The V gene is TRBV5-1, the J gene TRBJ1-1; D unresolved. CDR3 length equals 15 residues. Trimming took off 5 bases at V and 0 bases at J, with 14 bases between the two ends. The V gene's germline CDR1 is SGHRS and CDR2 YFSETQ. The CDR3 reads CASRFEVRVNTEAFF. CDR3 sequence (DNA): TGCGCCAGCAGATTTGAGGTTCGTGTGAACACTGAAGCTTTCTTT.